The 10 T cell receptor beta chains below were found in one sample sequenced in a study of blood T cell repertoires in COVID-19. Profiled with immunoSEQ multiplex PCR; TCRdb holds only in-frame clones, not every one. This repertoire shows about 370,000 clones, around 87% found once; its top ten account for 1%. Sequencing was carried out using PBMCs or T cells enriched from blood (not recorded which). These receptors originate from a young man who had recovered from COVID-19.

CDR3 sequence reads: CASSSSGEGGYYGYTF. In nucleotides, the CDR3 is TGTGCCAGCAGTTCCTCAGGGGAGGGGGGGTACTATGGCTACACCTTC. The chain links TRBV28 to TRBJ1-2; maybe TRBD1 (6 bases). The CDR3 runs 16 residues. Germline-derived CDR1 and CDR2 are MDHEN and SYDVKM. The V gene lost 4 bases and the J gene lost 3 bases, with 18 bases spanning the gap.

V and J are TRBV7-3 and TRBJ2-3; no firm D call. The germline V and J ends were trimmed by 3 bases and 1 base, with 8 bases remaining between them. The length of the CDR3 is 14 residues. Looked up from germline, CDR1 is SGHTA and CDR2 is FQGTGA. The CDR3 sequence: CASSLTPRTDTQYF. CDR3 nucleotides: TGTGCCAGCAGCTTGACACCCCGCACAGATACGCAGTATTTT.

The rearrangement joins TRBV2 to TRBJ2-2; no clear D gene. This CDR3 has 12 residues. Trimming removed 8 bases at V and 7 bases at J, with 11 bases between. Germline V gene sequence: CDR1 SNHLY, CDR2 FYNNEI. CDR3 sequence reads: CASRSSGGELFF. The CDR3 nucleotides are TGTGCCAGCCGTTCTAGTGGCGGGGAGCTGTTTTTT.

This chain joins TRBV3-1 (or the pseudogene TRBV3-2) and TRBJ2-7; 8 nucleotides agree with TRBD1. Trimming at V came to 0 bases and at J to 2 bases, leaving 0 bases not matched to a gene. The CDR3 extends over 14 amino acids. Germline CDR1 LGHDT, CDR2 YNNKEL (reference sequence). In DNA form, the CDR3 reads TGTGCCAGCAGCCAAGACAGGGGGCCCTACGAGCAGTACTTC. This codes for CASSQDRGPYEQYF.

This chain joins TRBV28 and TRBJ1-3; 7 bases are a match to TRBD1. With 8 bases clipped from V and 4 bases from J, the junction kept 5 bases outside the gene matches. The CDR3 is 13 amino acids. Germline V gene sequence: CDR1 MDHEN, CDR2 SYDVKM. This chain's CDR3 is CASYRGAGNTIYF. For the CDR3, the DNA is TGTGCCAGCTACAGGGGTGCGGGAAACACCATATATTTT.

The chain has TRBV19 and TRBJ1-1, with 9 positions matching TRBD1. The CDR3 has 14 residues. Germline V gives CDR1 LNHDA, CDR2 SQIVND (reference sequence). After removal of 5 bases from V and 1 base from J, the junction contained 2 bases not matched to a gene. CDR3 DNA: TGTGCCAGTAGTCCGGGACAGGGGAACACTGAAGCTTTCTTT. Amino acid sequence: CASSPGQGNTEAFF.

The chain links TRBV7-8 to TRBJ1-4; 7 bases fit TRBD1. V dropped 9 bases and J dropped 3; count of bases not matched to a gene: 16. CDR1 is SGHVS and CDR2 is FQNEAQ in the germline V gene. The CDR3 runs to 17 residues. For the CDR3, the DNA is TGTGCCAGGATCGACAGGGTTAATAATGGGGCTAATGAAAAACTGTTTTTT. Encoded protein: CARIDRVNNGANEKLFF.

V and J are TRBV5-4 and TRBJ1-2; 7 bases are a match to TRBD1. V shed 0 bases, J shed 2 bases, and the junction held 4 bases outside the gene matches. There are 15 residues in the CDR3. The V gene's germline CDR1 is SGHNT and CDR2 YYREEE (reference sequence). In nucleotides, the CDR3 is TGTGCCAGCAGCTTGGGATTGACAGGGAACTATGGCTACACCTTC. Translated, it gives CASSLGLTGNYGYTF. The full variable domain, in which reference TRBV5-4 and TRBJ1-2 provide the parts outside the CDR3, is ETGVTQSPTHLIKTRGQQVTLRCSSQSGHNTVSWYQQALGQGPQFIFQYYREEENGRGNFPPRFSGLQFPNYSSELNVNALELDDSALYLCASSLGLTGNYGYTFGSGTRLTVV.

The gene calls are TRBV10-3 and TRBJ1-2; 7 bases match TRBD1. J was trimmed by 4 bases and V by 9 bases; bases with no gene match: 8. The CDR3 length is 13 residues. Germline V gene lookup returns CDR1 ENHRY and CDR2 SYGVKD. CDR3 protein: CAMQDRSVYGYTF. In DNA form, the CDR3 reads TGTGCCATGCAGGACAGGAGCGTCTATGGCTACACCTTC.

The V and J genes are TRBV28 and TRBJ1-6; tentatively, D is TRBD1 (5 bases). With 3 bases removed from V and 0 bases from J, the gap between germline ends came to 12 bases. This CDR3 is 17 amino acids long. CDR1 MDHEN and CDR2 SYDVKM come from the germline V gene. The CDR3 nucleotides read TGTGCCAGCAGTTTTTTCAGGGTGGGCTCCTATAATTCACCCCTCCACTTT. This translates into CASSFFRVGSYNSPLHF.